The clone carrying this T cell receptor beta chain was seen only a few times. Its antigen is as yet unknown. This specimen belongs to a study of T cells after yellow fever vaccination. Points from the study as a whole: Reappearance after the booster was seen for most primary-vaccination clones, at roughly 96% CD4 and roughly 90% CD8. A weaker secondary response peaked on day 5, the primary on day 15.

The CDR3 contains 14 residues. V lost 4 bases to trimming and J lost 7 bases; unmatched junction nucleotides: 7. Germline loops: CDR1 SGHTA, CDR2 FQGTGA. A 5'RACE template-switching step, the method used to make TCR cDNA, added a universal primer site and UMIs. A single record per CDR3 protein comes from TCRdb applying MiXCR to the 5' RACE reads. The repertoire holds some 400,000 distinct CDR3 sequences, with under 20% as singletons. The chain carries TRBV7-3 and TRBJ2-1; 7 nucleotides agree with TRBD2. The TCR comes from a man aged 18 to 30 who received the YFV17D yellow fever vaccine. This specimen consisted of PBMCs, obtained before the yellow fever booster vaccination. Written as DNA, the CDR3 is TGTGCCAGCAGCTCCCCTGGGGGGGGGAATGAGCAGTTCTTC. Protein product: CASSSPGGGNEQFF. Filled out from reference TRBV7-3 and TRBJ2-1, the complete variable domain reads GAGVSQTPSNKVTEKGKYVELRCDPISGHTALYWYRQSLGQGPEFLIYFQGTGAADDSGLPNDRFFAVRPEGSVSTLKIQRTERGDSAVYLCASSSPGGGNEQFFGPGTRLTVL.